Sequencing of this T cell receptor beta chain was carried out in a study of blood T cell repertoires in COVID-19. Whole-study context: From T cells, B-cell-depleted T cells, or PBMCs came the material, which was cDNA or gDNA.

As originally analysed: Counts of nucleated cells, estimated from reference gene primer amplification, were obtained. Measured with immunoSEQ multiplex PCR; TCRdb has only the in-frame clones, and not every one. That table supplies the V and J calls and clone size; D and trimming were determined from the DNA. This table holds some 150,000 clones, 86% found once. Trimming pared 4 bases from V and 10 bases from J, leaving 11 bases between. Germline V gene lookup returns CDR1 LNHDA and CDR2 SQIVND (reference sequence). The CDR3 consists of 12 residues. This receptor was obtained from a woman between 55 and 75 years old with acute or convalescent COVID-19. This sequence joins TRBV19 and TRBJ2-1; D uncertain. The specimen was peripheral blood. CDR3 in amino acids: CASSTPRLEQFF. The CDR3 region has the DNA TGTGCCAGTAGTACCCCCAGATTGGAGCAGTTCTTC.